Listed below are T cell receptor beta chains from one sample, sequenced in a study of T cell responses to AZD1222 COVID-19 vaccine. The data were produced by immunoSEQ multiplex PCR, yet TCRdb's version contains in-frame clones alone and is incomplete. The sample holds about 120,000 clones, around nine tenths seen once. The source was peripheral blood, collected on day 0 of AZD1222 vaccination. The receptors derive from an adult in good health. The CDR3 runs from the conserved cysteine through the conserved F or W. The D gene is left open where the match is weak. Clone size, where shown, is once, few, many, or a class for clones that have expanded.

d_call	j_call	clone_size	v_call	cdr3_aa	cdr3_nt
NA	TRBJ2-2	NA	TRBV6-1	CASVKVEGTGELFF	TGTGCCAGCGTGAAGGTGGAAGGCACCGGGGAGCTGTTTTTT
NA	TRBJ2-3	NA	TRBV21-1	CASSKVVREWPDTQYF	TGTGCCAGCAGCAAAGTGGTGAGGGAGTGGCCAGATACGCAGTATTTT
TRBD1	TRBJ2-2	NA	TRBV19	CASSIWGTGLSGELFF	TGTGCCAGTAGTATCTGGGGGACAGGGCTTAGCGGGGAGCTGTTTTTT
NA	TRBJ1-5	NA	TRBV7-9	CASNQLRWEVQPQHF	TGTGCCAGCAACCAACTTCGCTGGGAGGTTCAGCCCCAGCATTTT
NA	TRBJ2-5	NA	TRBV2	CASTLGETQYF	TGTGCCAGCACTTTAGGGGAGACCCAGTACTTC
NA	TRBJ2-2	NA	TRBV30	CAWSGGPGELFF	TGTGCCTGGAGTGGAGGCCCCGGGGAGCTGTTTTTT
NA	TRBJ1-1	NA	TRBV5-1	CASSLGGEAFF	TGCGCCAGCAGCTTGGGCGGGGAAGCTTTCTTT
TRBD1	TRBJ1-1	NA	TRBV6-6	CASSLTGPTEAFF	TGTGCCAGCAGTCTGACAGGGCCCACTGAAGCTTTCTTT
TRBD1	TRBJ1-4	NA	TRBV30	CAWSVRTGYANEKLFF	TGTGCCTGGAGTGTAAGGACAGGGTATGCTAATGAAAAACTGTTTTTT
TRBD1	TRBJ2-7	NA	TRBV5-5	CASSSLAGGDEQYF	TGTGCCAGCAGCTCCTTGGCAGGGGGTGACGAGCAGTACTTC
NA	TRBJ2-1	once	TRBV5-1	CAGSGGPADNEQFF	TGCGCCGGCTCAGGCGGGCCGGCCGACAATGAGCAGTTCTTC
NA	TRBJ1-3	few	TRBV19	CASQEVDSVRGNTIYF	TGTGCCAGCCAAGAGGTGGACAGCGTTCGAGGAAACACCATATATTTT
NA	TRBJ1-6	NA	TRBV28	CASSFYGTPNSPLHF	TGTGCCAGCAGTTTTTATGGGACACCGAATTCACCCCTCCACTTT
NA	TRBJ1-1	NA	TRBV30	CAWSLRPNTEAFF	TGTGCCTGGAGTCTCAGGCCGAACACTGAAGCTTTCTTT
TRBD1	TRBJ1-2	NA	TRBV28	CASWRRGQGQSYGYTF	TGTGCCAGCTGGCGGAGGGGACAGGGGCAAAGCTATGGCTACACCTTC
NA	TRBJ2-7	NA	TRBV6-1	CASRAPTGSYEQYF	TGTGCCAGCAGGGCACCCACAGGCTCCTACGAGCAGTACTTC
NA	TRBJ1-5	NA	TRBV30	CAWARGDHNQPQHF	TGTGCCTGGGCGAGGGGCGACCATAATCAGCCCCAGCATTTT
NA	TRBJ2-3	NA	TRBV5-1	CASSLQVDTQYF	TGCGCCAGCAGCTTGCAGGTAGATACGCAGTATTTT